The 5 T cell receptor beta chains presented below share a single source sample, sequenced in a study of shared clonotypes between healthy human individuals (dated by TCRdb to about 2020). Library prep was done by the immunoSEQ multiplex PCR assay. The immuneACCESS repertoire file appears here via TCRdb, limited to in-frame rearrangements. These files lack a portion of the clones; in checked studies, under half of the deficit traces to unresolved V genes, and the cause of the others is not known. Present in this sample are some 2,500,000 clones, 93% of which were seen just once. Together, the top ten hold 0.36% of the sample. The source material was naive CD4+ T cells from PBMCs. The cell subset or site label, read with the paper, signifies: CD45RA+ positively selected. These receptor sequences come from a man between 18 and 29 years old in good health. Some clones in this sample may be carry-over from other donors' samples.

V and J are TRBV7-9 and TRBJ1-2; 9 nucleotides line up with TRBD1. The CDR3 sequence is 15 residues long. From germline, CDR1 is SEHNR and CDR2 FQNEAQ (reference sequence). V lost 5 bases, J lost 4 bases, and 8 bases stayed unmatched. The chain's CDR3 is CASSLGTGRTYGYTF. Here the CDR3 DNA reads TGTGCCAGCAGCCTGGGGACAGGGAGGACCTATGGCTACACCTTC.

This clone has more than one count but fewer than ten. The genes are TRBV5-1 and TRBJ1-4, with 7 bases fitting TRBD1. V trimming: 0 bases; J trimming: 7 bases; junction bases outside the gene matches: 3. The CDR3 extends over 14 amino acids. Per the germline V gene, CDR1 is SGHRS and CDR2 is YFSETQ. The CDR3 here is CASSLGWTGEKLFF. CDR3 sequence (DNA): TGCGCCAGCAGCTTGGGATGGACAGGTGAAAAACTGTTTTTT.

CDR3 sequence reads: CASSRRDSHYEQYF. For the CDR3, the DNA is TGTGCCAGCAGCCGCCGGGACTCGCACTACGAGCAGTACTTC. The chain links TRBV4-2 to TRBJ2-7, with D possibly being TRBD2 (6 bases). Looked up from germline, CDR1 is LGHNA and CDR2 is YNFKEQ. Trimming left V 4 bases short and J 3 bases short, with 13 bases between. The CDR3 runs to 14 residues.

V is TRBV5-6 and J is TRBJ2-5, with 8 bases lining up with TRBD1. The last part of the DNA fits TRBJ2-7 better; the J call may be wrong. The germline CDR1 and CDR2 sequences are SGHDT and YYEEEE. This CDR3 is built from 13 residues. The CDR3 coding sequence is TGTGCCAGCAGCTCCCAGGGGGCCGACGAGCAGTACTTC. Translating it yields CASSSQGADEQYF.

J is TRBJ2-5 and V is TRBV7-2; no reliable D call. This CDR3 contains 14 residues. The V and J ends lost 1 base and 5 bases respectively, with 11 bases between them. Germline V gene sequence: CDR1 SGHTA, CDR2 FQGNSA. CDR3 sequence reads: CASSLDGRPETQYF. The CDR3 DNA follows: TGTGCCAGCAGCTTAGACGGCAGGCCCGAGACCCAGTACTTC.